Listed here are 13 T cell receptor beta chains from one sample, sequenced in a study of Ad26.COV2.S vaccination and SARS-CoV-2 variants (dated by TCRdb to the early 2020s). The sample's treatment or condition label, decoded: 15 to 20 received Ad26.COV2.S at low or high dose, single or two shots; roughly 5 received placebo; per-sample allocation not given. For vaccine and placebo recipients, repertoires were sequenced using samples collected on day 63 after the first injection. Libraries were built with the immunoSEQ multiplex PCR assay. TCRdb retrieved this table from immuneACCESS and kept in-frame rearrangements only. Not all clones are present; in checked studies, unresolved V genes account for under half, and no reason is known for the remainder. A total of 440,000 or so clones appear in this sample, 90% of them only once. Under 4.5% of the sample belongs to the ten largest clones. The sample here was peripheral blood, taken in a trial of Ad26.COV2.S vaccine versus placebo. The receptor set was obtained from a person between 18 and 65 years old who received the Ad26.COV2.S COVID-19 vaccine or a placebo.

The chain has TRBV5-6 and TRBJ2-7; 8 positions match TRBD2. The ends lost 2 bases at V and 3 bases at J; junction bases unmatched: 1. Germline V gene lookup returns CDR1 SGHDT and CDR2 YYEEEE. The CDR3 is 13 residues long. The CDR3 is CASSFLAGYEQYF. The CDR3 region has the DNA TGTGCCAGCAGCTTTCTAGCGGGCTACGAGCAGTACTTC.

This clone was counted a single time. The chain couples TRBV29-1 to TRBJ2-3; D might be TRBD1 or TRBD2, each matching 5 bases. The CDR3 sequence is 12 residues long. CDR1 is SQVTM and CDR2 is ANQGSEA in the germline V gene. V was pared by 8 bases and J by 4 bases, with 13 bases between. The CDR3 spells CSTELGADTQYF. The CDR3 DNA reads TGCAGCACGGAACTGGGGGCAGATACGCAGTATTTT.

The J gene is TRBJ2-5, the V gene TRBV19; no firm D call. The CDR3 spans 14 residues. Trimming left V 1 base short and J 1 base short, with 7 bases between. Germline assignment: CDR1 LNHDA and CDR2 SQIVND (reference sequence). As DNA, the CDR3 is TGTGCCAGTAGTATAGGGCGGATCCAAGAGACCCAGTACTTC. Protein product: CASSIGRIQETQYF.

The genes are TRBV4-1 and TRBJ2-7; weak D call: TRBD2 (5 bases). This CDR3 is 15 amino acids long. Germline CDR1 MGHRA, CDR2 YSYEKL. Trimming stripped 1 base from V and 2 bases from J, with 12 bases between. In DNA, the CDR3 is TGCGCCAGCAGCCAAGTTGGCGGGCCCGCCTACGAGCAGTACTTC. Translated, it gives CASSQVGGPAYEQYF.

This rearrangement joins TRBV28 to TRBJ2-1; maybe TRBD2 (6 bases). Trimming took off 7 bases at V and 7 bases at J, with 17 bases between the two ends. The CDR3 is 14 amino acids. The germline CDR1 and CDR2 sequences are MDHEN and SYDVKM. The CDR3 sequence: CASTTGMEGNEQFF. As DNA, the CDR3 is TGTGCCAGCACTACTGGGATGGAGGGAAATGAGCAGTTCTTC.

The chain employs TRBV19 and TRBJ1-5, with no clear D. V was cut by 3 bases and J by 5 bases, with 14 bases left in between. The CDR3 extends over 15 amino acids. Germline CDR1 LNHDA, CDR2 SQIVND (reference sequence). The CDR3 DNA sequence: TGTGCCAGTAGTATCTCCCGGGTTCCGGATCAGCCCCAGCATTTT. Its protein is CASSISRVPDQPQHF.

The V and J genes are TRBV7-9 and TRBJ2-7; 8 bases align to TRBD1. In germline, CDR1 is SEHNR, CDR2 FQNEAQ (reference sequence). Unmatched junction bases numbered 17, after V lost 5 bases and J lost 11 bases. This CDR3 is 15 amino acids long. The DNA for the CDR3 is TGTGCCAGCAGCCGAGCCCCGGGACAGGAGTCCTACGAGTACTTC. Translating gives CASSRAPGQESYEYF.

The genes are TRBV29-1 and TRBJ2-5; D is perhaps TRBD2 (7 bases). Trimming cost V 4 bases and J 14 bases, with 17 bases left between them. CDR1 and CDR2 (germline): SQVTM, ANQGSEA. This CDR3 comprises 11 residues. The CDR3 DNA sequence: TGCAGCGTTGGGGGTGCGGGGGCGAATTACTTC. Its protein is CSVGGAGANYF. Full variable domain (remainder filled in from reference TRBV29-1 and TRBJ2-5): SAVISQKPSRDICQRGTSLTIQCQVDSQVTMMFWYRQQPGQSLTLIATANQGSEATYESGFVIDKFPISRPNLTFSTLTVSNMSPEDSSIYLCSVGGAGANYFGPGTRLLVL.

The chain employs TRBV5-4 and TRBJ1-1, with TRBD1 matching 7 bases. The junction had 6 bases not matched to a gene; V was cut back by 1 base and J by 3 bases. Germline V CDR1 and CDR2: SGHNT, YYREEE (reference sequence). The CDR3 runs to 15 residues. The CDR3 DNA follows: TGTGCCAGCAGCTTGCTGCAGGGGGGGGACACTGAAGCTTTCTTT. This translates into CASSLLQGGDTEAFF.

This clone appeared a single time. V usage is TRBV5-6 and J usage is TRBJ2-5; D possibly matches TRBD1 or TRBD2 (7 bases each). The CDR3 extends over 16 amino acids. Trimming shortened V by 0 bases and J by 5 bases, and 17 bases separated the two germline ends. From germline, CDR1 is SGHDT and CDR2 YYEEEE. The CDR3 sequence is CASSLGMRGGGETQYF. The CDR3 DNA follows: TGTGCCAGCAGCTTGGGGATGAGGGGAGGGGGCGAGACCCAGTACTTC.

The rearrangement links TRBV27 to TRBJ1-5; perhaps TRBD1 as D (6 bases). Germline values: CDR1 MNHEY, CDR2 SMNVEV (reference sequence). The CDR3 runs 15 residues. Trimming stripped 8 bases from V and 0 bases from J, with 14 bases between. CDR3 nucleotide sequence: TGTGCCAGCCGCCGGGACATTTATAGCAATCAGCCCCAGCATTTT. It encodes CASRRDIYSNQPQHF.

CDR3: CASSYSGRAPDTQYF. CDR3 DNA sequence: TGTGCCAGCAGTTACAGCGGGAGGGCCCCAGATACGCAGTATTTT. This chain connects TRBV6-5 to TRBJ2-3; 10 bases align to TRBD2. Germline assignment: CDR1 MNHEY and CDR2 SVGAGI. V shed 2 bases and J 4 bases; nucleotides not matched to a gene: 3. This CDR3 contains 15 residues.

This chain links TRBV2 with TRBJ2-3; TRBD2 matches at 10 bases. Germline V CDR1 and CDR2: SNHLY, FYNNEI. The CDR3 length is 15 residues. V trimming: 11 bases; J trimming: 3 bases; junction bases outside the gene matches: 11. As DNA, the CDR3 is TGTGCCGGACACGAAGCGGGAGGGCCAACAGATACGCAGTATTTT. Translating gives CAGHEAGGPTDTQYF.